A selection of T cell receptor beta chains follows, all from one sample in a study of blood T cell repertoires in COVID-19. TCRdb keeps only in-frame clones here, not all; method: immunoSEQ multiplex PCR. The data show about 99,000 clones, about 80% seen once. Sequences were obtained from peripheral blood. The receptors here all came from a woman older than 75 with active or convalescent COVID-19. The CDR3 runs from the conserved cysteine through the conserved F or W. D genes are given only for firm matches. Clone sizes are given selectively: once, few, many, or a class where the clone is expanded.

>TRBV28|NA|TRBJ1-1|NA
CASSLSVNTEAFF
TGTGCCAGCAGTTTATCAGTGAACACTGAAGCTTTCTTT
>TRBV10-3|NA|TRBJ1-2|NA
CAISEETGYGYTF
TGTGCCATCAGTGAAGAGACGGGCTATGGCTACACCTTC
>TRBV4-1|many|TRBJ1-5|NA
CASSQVIGESNQPQHF
TGCGCCAGCAGCCAAGTCATAGGGGAAAGCAATCAGCCCCAGCATTTT
>TRBV15|NA|TRBJ2-5|TRBD1
CATGQARRETQYF
TGTGCCACGGGACAGGCTCGTAGGGAGACCCAGTACTTC
>TRBV6-5|NA|TRBJ1-2|TRBD1
CASSYGTGEHTF
TGTGCCAGCAGCTACGGGACAGGGGAGCACACCTTC
>TRBV5-4|NA|TRBJ1-2|TRBD1
CASSATKTGPQGVRGYTF
TGTGCCAGCAGCGCTACGAAGACAGGGCCTCAAGGGGTAAGAGGCTACACCTTC
>TRBV18|few|TRBJ2-2|NA
CASSRSSVGGELFF
TGTGCCAGCTCACGAAGTAGTGTCGGCGGGGAGCTGTTTTTT
>TRBV18|NA|TRBJ2-5|NA
CASSISQGAEATQYF
TGTGCCAGCTCCATCTCACAGGGAGCGGAGGCGACCCAGTACTTC
>TRBV11-3|once|TRBJ2-3|NA
CASSPWAGGTDTQYF
TGTGCCAGCAGCCCCTGGGCAGGGGGCACAGATACGCAGTATTTT
>TRBV5-1|NA|TRBJ2-3|NA
CASNVGGTDTQYF
TGCGCCAGCAACGTAGGGGGCACAGATACGCAGTATTTT
>TRBV19|NA|TRBJ1-5|TRBD1
CASRQDRGIGSNQPQHF
TGTGCCAGTAGGCAGGACAGGGGGATTGGAAGCAATCAGCCCCAGCATTTT
>TRBV27|NA|TRBJ1-5|NA
CAIRGGLDQPQHF
TGTGCCATACGGGGGGGGCTAGATCAGCCCCAGCATTTT
>TRBV5-1|NA|TRBJ2-1|TRBD2
CASSRNGGFSYNEQFF
TGCGCCAGCAGCCGAAACGGGGGGTTCTCCTACAATGAGCAGTTCTTC
>TRBV28|NA|TRBJ1-5|NA
CASSFLLSYSNQPQHF
TGTGCCAGCAGTTTTCTCCTCAGTTATAGCAATCAGCCCCAGCATTTT
>TRBV18|NA|TRBJ2-7|NA
CASSPSGGSYEQYF
TGTGCCAGCTCACCCTCCGGCGGGTCCTACGAGCAGTACTTC
>TRBV5-1|once|TRBJ1-2|TRBD1
CASSLDGTGSYGYTF
TGCGCCAGCAGCTTGGACGGGACAGGGAGCTATGGCTACACCTTC
>TRBV6-5|NA|TRBJ2-7|TRBD2
CASYRGGKAYEQYF
TGTGCCAGCTACCGGGGGGGGAAGGCCTACGAGCAGTACTTC
>TRBV20-1|NA|TRBJ1-5|TRBD1
CSATDRVIPNQPQHF
TGCAGTGCTACTGACAGGGTAATTCCCAATCAGCCCCAGCATTTT
>TRBV19|once|TRBJ2-5|TRBD2
CASSISGTKKETQYF
TGTGCCAGTAGTATAAGCGGGACTAAAAAAGAGACCCAGTACTTC
>TRBV19|NA|TRBJ1-3|NA
CASSISAGPGNTIYF
TGTGCCAGTAGTATATCAGCAGGGCCTGGAAACACCATATATTTT
>TRBV5-1|NA|TRBJ1-1|NA
CASRWMEGTEAFF
TGCGCCAGCAGATGGATGGAGGGGACTGAAGCTTTCTTT
>TRBV4-1|NA|TRBJ1-2|NA
CASSQEYLANYGYTF
TGCGCCAGCAGCCAAGAGTACCTAGCTAACTATGGCTACACCTTC
>TRBV5-4|NA|TRBJ2-7|TRBD2
CASSLGGLAGGREQYF
TGTGCCAGCAGCTTGGGAGGACTAGCGGGGGGGCGCGAGCAGTACTTC
>TRBV7-9|NA|TRBJ1-5|NA
CASSFQGPDQPQHF
TGTGCCAGCAGTTTCCAGGGGCCGGATCAGCCCCAGCATTTT
>TRBV18|NA|TRBJ1-3|NA
CASSPQGGRSSGNTIYF
TGTGCCAGCTCACCCCAGGGAGGACGGAGCTCTGGAAACACCATATATTTT
>TRBV29-1|NA|TRBJ2-7|NA
CSVLGGESSYEQYF
TGCAGCGTCTTAGGAGGGGAGAGCTCCTACGAGCAGTACTTC
>TRBV7-4|NA|TRBJ1-5|NA
CASSLSIQGLNAPQHF
TGTGCCAGCAGCCTTAGTATTCAGGGGTTGAATGCGCCCCAGCATTTT
>TRBV2|NA|TRBJ2-2|TRBD1
CASKAPLGQGNTGELFF
TGTGCCAGCAAGGCCCCTCTGGGACAGGGAAACACCGGGGAGCTGTTTTTT